These 29 T cell receptor beta chains originate from one sample sequenced in a study of CD8+CD57+ T cells in acquired aplastic anemia. It was genomic DNA that served as the template for profiling TCR beta VDJ and CDR3. TCRdb redid the calling of the reads with MiXCR, one entry per CDR3 protein. The repertoire holds hundreds of thousands of distinct CDR3 sequences, around 32% seen once, with roughly 0.8% in the top ten. An expansion of CD8+CD57+ cells by flow cytometry had been shown in patients chosen for sequencing. The sequencing input was sorted CD4+, CD8+, or CD8+CD57+ T cells (not recorded which) from PBMCs. These receptors all stem from a human donor with aplastic anemia.

This clonotype was detected a few times. This chain connects TRBV20-1 to TRBJ2-5, with D tentatively TRBD2 (5 bases). V dropped 1 base and J dropped 4 bases, with 10 bases sitting between them. CDR3 length: 13 residues. Germline lookup yields CDR1 DFQATT and CDR2 SNEGSKA (reference sequence). This CDR3 reads CSARVLAGETQYF. For the CDR3, the DNA is TGCAGTGCTAGAGTTTTGGCGGGAGAGACCCAGTACTTC.

The rearrangement joins TRBV2 to TRBJ1-5; D is undetermined. The germline V gene has CDR1 SNHLY and CDR2 FYNNEI. V shed 5 bases and J shed 7 bases, with 15 bases lying between them. This CDR3 is 14 amino acids long. The DNA of the CDR3 is TGTGCCAGCAGTTTTAGTGGGCTATGGCAGCCCCAGCATTTT. It is translated as CASSFSGLWQPQHF.

The chain couples TRBV9 to TRBJ2-5; no clear D gene. CDR1 SGDLS and CDR2 YYNGEE come from the germline V gene. CDR3 length equals 13 residues. V was pared by 0 bases and J by 3 bases, with 6 bases between. CDR3 region: CASSVDVEETQYF. The CDR3 nucleotides read TGTGCCAGCAGCGTAGATGTGGAAGAGACCCAGTACTTC.

To note about this clonotype: A read error is possible here, since a much larger clone lies one base away. This chain uses TRBV19 with TRBJ2-7, with D possibly being TRBD1 (5 bases). This CDR3 has 14 residues. V was trimmed by 9 bases and J by 4 bases, leaving 19 bases between them. In germline, CDR1 is LNHDA, CDR2 SQIVND (reference sequence). This CDR3 reads CARKPRQGRYEQYF. The CDR3 region has the DNA TGTGCCAGAAAACCCCGCCAGGGAAGATACGAGCAGTACTTC.

This clonotype occurred a few times. This chain uses TRBV20-1 with TRBJ1-6; perhaps TRBD1 as D (5 bases). Germline V gene lookup returns CDR1 DFQATT and CDR2 SNEGSKA (reference sequence). Trimming took 0 bases from V and 7 from J, leaving 19 bases between them. CDR3 length equals 17 residues. In nucleotides, the CDR3 is TGCAGTGCTAGAGAGGGACGGAAAGGGAATTTCAATTCACCCCTCCACTTT. This codes for CSAREGRKGNFNSPLHF.

V usage is TRBV19 and J usage is TRBJ1-5, with TRBD1 matching 7 bases. This CDR3 is 18 amino acids long. V dropped 5 bases and J dropped 1; count of bases not matched to a gene: 14. CDR1 and CDR2 from the germline V gene are LNHDA and SQIVND (reference sequence). As DNA, the CDR3 is TGTGCCAGTAGTCTATTTCAGGGGGGACTAACGAGCAATCAGCCCCAGCATTTT. It translates to CASSLFQGGLTSNQPQHF. The complete variable domain, with remaining parts taken from reference TRBV19 and TRBJ1-5, reads DGGITQSPKYLFRKEGQNVTLSCEQNLNHDAMYWYRQDPGQGLRLIYYSQIVNDFQKGDIAEGYSVSREKKESFPLTVTSAQKNPTAFYLCASSLFQGGLTSNQPQHFGDGTRLSIL.

The chain has TRBV5-1 and TRBJ2-7; D is unclear. The germline CDR1 and CDR2 sequences are SGHRS and YFSETQ. Trimming took off 0 bases at V and 6 bases at J, with 13 bases between the two ends. The CDR3 loop spans 14 amino acids. The CDR3 nucleotides are TGCGCCAGCAGCTTGGGAGGTGGGCCGGGCGAGCAGTACTTC. It translates to CASSLGGGPGEQYF.

This rearrangement joins TRBV9 to TRBJ1-2, with 8 bases fitting TRBD1. Germline loops: CDR1 SGDLS, CDR2 YYNGEE. The CDR3 consists of 14 residues. The trim removed 0 bases at V and 12 bases at J, leaving 10 bases unmatched. The CDR3 spells CASSVAAGGMLDTF. Here the CDR3 DNA reads TGTGCCAGCAGCGTAGCGGCAGGGGGCATGTTGGACACCTTC. The entire variable domain, with the rest obtained from reference TRBV9 and TRBJ1-2, is as follows: DSGVTQTPKHLITATGQRVTLRCSPRSGDLSVYWYQQSLDQGLQFLIQYYNGEERAKGNILERFSAQQFPDLHSELNLSSLELGDSALYFCASSVAAGGMLDTFGSGTRLTVV.

This clonotype appeared many times. The chain joins TRBV29-1 to TRBJ1-1; 7 bases match TRBD1. Germline trimming cut 5 bases from V and 1 base from J; bases unmatched to any gene: 4. This CDR3 comprises 13 residues. Germline V CDR1 and CDR2: SQVTM, ANQGSEA. CDR3 in DNA: TGCAGCGTTAGACGACAGGGGAACACTGAAGCTTTCTTT. Translated: CSVRRQGNTEAFF.

The V and J genes are TRBV20-1 and TRBJ1-2; D is perhaps TRBD1 (6 bases). CDR1 and CDR2 (germline): DFQATT, SNEGSKA (reference sequence). V was clipped by 3 bases and J by 8 bases, with 16 bases between them. The CDR3 runs to 13 residues. The CDR3 DNA sequence: TGCAGTGCTAGGGGGCCGGGACACGAGGGCTACACCTTC. Translation: CSARGPGHEGYTF.

This chain links TRBV15 with TRBJ2-1, with TRBD2 matching 7 bases. CDR3 length: 15 residues. V lost 3 bases, J lost 6 bases, and 8 bases stayed unmatched. Germline CDR1 is LNHNV and CDR2 is YYDKDF (reference sequence). The DNA of the CDR3 is TGTGCCACCAGCAGCGTCTTTGGGGGGGGCAATGAGCAGTTCTTC. This codes for CATSSVFGGGNEQFF.

As to this clonotype: The junction differs from germline at one of its ends, possibly a read error. The V call is TRBV29-1, the J call TRBJ1-2; D ambiguous. This CDR3 is built from 12 residues. Germline V gene sequence: CDR1 SQVTM, CDR2 ANQGSEA. CDR3 nucleotides: TGCAGCGTCGAAGACCCGGACTATGGCTACACCTTC. Its translation: CSVEDPDYGYTF.

This clonotype turned up a few times. This CDR3 is CASSQDPNIQYF. The CDR3 DNA sequence: TGTGCCAGCAGCCAAGATCCAAACATTCAGTACTTC. V gene TRBV3-1 combines with J gene TRBJ2-4; D remains unclear. The germline V gene has CDR1 LGHDT and CDR2 YNNKEL (reference sequence). V was shortened by 0 bases and J by 6 bases, with 3 bases between the two germline ends. CDR3 length: 12 residues. The full variable domain, with the rest looked up from reference TRBV3-1 and TRBJ2-4, is DTAVSQTPKYLVTQMGNDKSIKCEQNLGHDTMYWYKQDSKKFLKIMFSYNNKELIINETVPNRFSPKSPDKAHLNLHINSLELGDSAVYFCASSQDPNIQYFGAGTRLSVL.

Concerning this clonotype: One base away lies a much larger clone, so this may be a sequencing read error. The CDR3 carries no conserved terminal phenylalanine or tryptophan, so it likely arises from a read error. The J gene is TRBJ2-5, the V gene TRBV7-2; perhaps TRBD2 as D (6 bases). Looked up from germline, CDR1 is SGHTA and CDR2 is FQGNSA. Trimming stripped 2 bases from V and 5 bases from J, with 12 bases between. The CDR3 is made up of 14 amino acids. CDR3 in amino acids: CASSLLVGGETQYL. The CDR3 DNA is TGTGCCAGCAGCTTACTGGTGGGAGGTGAGACCCAGTACCTC.

This clonotype showed up just a few times. The rearrangement joins TRBV5-1 to TRBJ2-3; D gene ambiguous. The CDR3 loop spans 16 amino acids. Looked up from germline, CDR1 is SGHRS and CDR2 is YFSETQ. Trimming stripped 4 bases from V and 4 bases from J, with 19 bases between. This chain's CDR3 is CASSTAGSTGADTQYF. The CDR3 DNA follows: TGCGCCAGCAGCACCGCTGGTAGCACCGGTGCAGATACGCAGTATTTT.

Comments on this clonotype: One junction end disagrees with the germline gene, perhaps due to a read error. J is TRBJ2-5 and V is TRBV2; 12 nucleotides agree with TRBD1. There are 15 residues in the CDR3. Germline-derived CDR1 and CDR2 are SNHLY and FYNNEI. CDR3 protein: CASSPGQGAQETQYF. In nucleotides, the CDR3 is TGCGCCAGCAGTCCGGGACAGGGGGCCCAGGAGACCCAGTACTTC.

This clonotype occurred a few times. This chain uses TRBV19 with TRBJ1-2; D unclear. Germline V gene sequence: CDR1 LNHDA, CDR2 SQIVND (reference sequence). The CDR3 is 13 amino acids. Trimming left V 9 bases short and J 3 bases short, with 14 bases between. CDR3 DNA sequence: TGTGCCAGCAGCCATGACACACACTATGGCTACACCTTC. Its protein product is CASSHDTHYGYTF.

This rearrangement joins TRBV7-9 to TRBJ2-7; 7 positions match TRBD2. The length of the CDR3 is 14 residues. The V and J ends lost 6 bases and 5 bases, in that order; junction bases with no gene match: 10. Looked up from germline, CDR1 is SEHNR and CDR2 is FQNEAQ (reference sequence). CDR3 nucleotides: TGTGCCAGCAGGTCTTGGGGGGGGACTAACGAGCAGTACTTC. It yields the protein CASRSWGGTNEQYF. Using reference TRBV7-9 and TRBJ2-7 for the parts outside the CDR3, the full variable domain is DTGVSQNPRHKITKRGQNVTFRCDPISEHNRLYWYRQTLGQGPEFLTYFQNEAQLEKSRLLSDRFSAERPKGSFSTLEIQRTEQGDSAMYLCASRSWGGTNEQYFGPGTRLTVT.

This sequence joins TRBV10-3 and TRBJ1-2; D remains ambiguous. The CDR3 spans 12 residues. From germline, CDR1 is ENHRY and CDR2 SYGVKD. V was cut by 10 bases and J by 8 bases, with 17 bases left in between. Written as DNA, the CDR3 is TGTGCCACCGCCCTGGAGGGCGAGGGCTACACCTTC. It encodes CATALEGEGYTF.

This sequence joins TRBV29-1 and TRBJ2-7; 9 nucleotides agree with TRBD2. The trim removed 3 bases at V and 2 bases at J, leaving 8 bases unmatched. Per germline, CDR1 SQVTM and CDR2 ANQGSEA. The CDR3 runs 15 residues. CDR3 DNA sequence: TGCAGCGTTGATAAAGCGGGGGGCAAGGCCTACGAGCAGTACTTC. Protein sequence: CSVDKAGGKAYEQYF.

Comment on this clonotype: A read error is possible here, since a much larger clone lies one base away. This sequence joins TRBV2 and TRBJ1-2; perhaps TRBD1 as D (5 bases). From germline, CDR1 is SNHLY and CDR2 FYNNEI. The CDR3 sequence is 13 residues long. V was trimmed by 6 bases and J by 7 bases, leaving 15 bases between them. CDR3 sequence (DNA): TGTGCCAGCAGCTCTGGGGGAGAGGGTGGCTACACCTTC. It translates to CASSSGGEGGYTF.

J is TRBJ2-7 and V is TRBV19; D may be TRBD1 (6 bases). Per germline, CDR1 LNHDA and CDR2 SQIVND (reference sequence). The CDR3 totals 13 residues. V dropped 0 bases and J dropped 6 bases, with 9 bases sitting between them. The CDR3 DNA reads as TGTGCCAGTAGTATAGATGGGACACGCGAGCAGTACTTC. It yields the protein CASSIDGTREQYF.

This clonotype was found a few times. The chain employs TRBV2 and TRBJ2-7, with D perhaps matching TRBD1 (7 bases). The CDR3 runs to 15 residues. The V gene's germline CDR1 is SNHLY and CDR2 FYNNEI. V was pared by 3 bases and J by 8 bases, with 20 bases between. CDR3 residues: CASSDEGAGRMKQYF. The CDR3 nucleotides are TGTGCCAGCAGTGATGAGGGGGCAGGGAGGATGAAGCAGTACTTC.

This clonotype was detected a few times. Its ends do not fully match the called genes, so a read error is possible. CDR3 region: CASSIEKRNYGCTF. CDR3 DNA: TGTGCCAGTAGTATAGAGAAGAGAAACTATGGCTGCACCTTC. The gene calls are TRBV19 and TRBJ1-2; D is uncertain. Per the germline V gene, CDR1 is LNHDA and CDR2 is SQIVND (reference sequence). The CDR3 sequence is 14 residues long.

This chain links TRBV7-9 with TRBJ2-1; D remains unclear. The CDR3 is made up of 13 amino acids. V shed 3 bases and J shed 9 bases, with 12 bases lying between them. Germline V gene lookup returns CDR1 SEHNR and CDR2 FQNEAQ (reference sequence). The CDR3 sequence is CASSFQRSREQFF. For the CDR3, the DNA is TGTGCCAGCAGCTTCCAACGGTCCCGTGAGCAGTTCTTC.

The chain employs TRBV2 and TRBJ2-2; D not certain. Trimming pared 5 bases from V and 6 bases from J, leaving 16 bases between. CDR1 is SNHLY, CDR2 FYNNEI, per germline. The CDR3 length is 15 residues. Here the CDR3 reads CASSRQANNPGELFF. DNA for the CDR3: TGTGCCAGCAGTAGGCAGGCCAATAACCCCGGGGAGCTGTTTTTT.

Many counts were recorded for this clonotype. This chain connects TRBV2 to TRBJ1-3; D unclear. V lost 3 bases and J 5 bases, leaving 8 bases between the germline ends. The length of the CDR3 is 13 residues. Germline V lookup: CDR1 SNHLY, CDR2 FYNNEI. The CDR3 loop is CASSDDRRNTIYF. The CDR3 DNA is TGTGCCAGCAGTGACGACCGTCGAAACACCATATATTTT.

This clonotype was seen at least ten times. The chain joins TRBV7-2 to TRBJ2-7; 8 positions agree with TRBD1. Trimming cost V 5 bases and J 6 bases; bases outside gene matches: 6. The CDR3 sequence is 13 residues long. Germline CDR1 is SGHTA and CDR2 is FQGNSA. CDR3 DNA sequence: TGTGCCAGCAGCCTCGACAGGGGCGGCGAGCAGTACTTC. Translation: CASSLDRGGEQYF.

The chain links TRBV7-3 to TRBJ2-7; D may correspond to TRBD1 or TRBD2 (5 bases each). There are 16 residues in the CDR3. Germline loops: CDR1 SGHTA, CDR2 FQGTGA. Trimming pared 6 bases from V and 5 bases from J, leaving 23 bases between. CDR3 in DNA: TGTGCCAGCAGTACTCGAGGGACGCATCTCCTGCACGAGCAGTACTTC. It translates to CASSTRGTHLLHEQYF.